This TCR beta chain was retrieved from a study of T cell responses to AZD1222 COVID-19 vaccine. Study observations and caveats: Donors were largely white British and mainly female; clonal diversity was possibly underestimated. Spike regions recognized by vaccine-associated CD4 TCRs spanned the protein, led by 160-218 and 743-854. Epitopes outside B.1.351 and B.1.1.7 mutated regions reportedly drew nearly half of spike TCRs.

As to this clone: Its specificity is unknown.

TCRdb's copy holds only in-frame clones and misses some; the assay was immunoSEQ multiplex PCR. The sample lists over 120,000 clones, about 94% seen once, with more than 3.5% in the top ten. Germline lookup yields CDR1 LGHDT and CDR2 YNNKEL (reference sequence). The CDR3 runs to 15 residues. Trimming removed 4 bases at V and 1 base at J, with 14 bases between. This specimen consisted of peripheral blood, obtained on day 0 of AZD1222 vaccination. This rearrangement joins TRBV3-1 (or the pseudogene TRBV3-2) to TRBJ2-7; D is possibly TRBD1 (8 bases). The receptor's source is an adult in good health. The CDR3 nucleotides are TGTGCCAGCAGCCTCGGACAGGGAGGGTCCTACGAGCAGTACTTC. It is translated as CASSLGQGGSYEQYF.